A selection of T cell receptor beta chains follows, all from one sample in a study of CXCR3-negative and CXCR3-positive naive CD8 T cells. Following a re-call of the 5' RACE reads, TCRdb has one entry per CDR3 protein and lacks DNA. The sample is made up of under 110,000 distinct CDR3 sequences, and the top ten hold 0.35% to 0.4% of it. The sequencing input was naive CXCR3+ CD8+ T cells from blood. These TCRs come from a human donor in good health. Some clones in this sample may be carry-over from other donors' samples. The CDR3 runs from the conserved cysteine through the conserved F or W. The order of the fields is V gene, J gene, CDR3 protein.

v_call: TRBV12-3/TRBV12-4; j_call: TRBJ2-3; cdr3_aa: CASTQGLNPQYF
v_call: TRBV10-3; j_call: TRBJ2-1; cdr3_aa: CAISGLTAGRAVDEQFF
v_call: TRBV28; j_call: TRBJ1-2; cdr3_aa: CASSSRNNYGYTF
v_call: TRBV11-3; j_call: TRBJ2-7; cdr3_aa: CASRRLAVDYEQYF
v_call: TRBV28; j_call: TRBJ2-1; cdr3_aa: CASSLVAGGSYNEQFF
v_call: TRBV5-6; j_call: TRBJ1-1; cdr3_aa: CASSLVGINTEAFF
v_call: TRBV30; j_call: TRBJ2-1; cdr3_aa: CACPRDNYNEQFF
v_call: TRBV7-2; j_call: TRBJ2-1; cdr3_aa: CASISISYNEQFF
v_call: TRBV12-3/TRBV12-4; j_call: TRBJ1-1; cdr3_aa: CASSWEEVGTEAFF
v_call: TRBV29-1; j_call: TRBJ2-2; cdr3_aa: CSAYGGSGELFF
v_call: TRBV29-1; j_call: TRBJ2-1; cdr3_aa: CSVDTTESYEQFF
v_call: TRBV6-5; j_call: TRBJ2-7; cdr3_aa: CASGGGSGSYEQYF
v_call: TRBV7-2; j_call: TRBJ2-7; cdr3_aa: CASSLGAGSYEQYF
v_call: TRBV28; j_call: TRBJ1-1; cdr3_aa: CASSPDRDLYTEAFF
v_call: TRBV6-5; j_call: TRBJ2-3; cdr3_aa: CASAFGDTDTQYF
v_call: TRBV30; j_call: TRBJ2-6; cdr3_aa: CSWSADGANVLTF
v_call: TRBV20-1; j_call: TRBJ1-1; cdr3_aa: CSAPAPGTTEAFF
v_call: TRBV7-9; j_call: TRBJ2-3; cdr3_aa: CASSLAVNTQYF
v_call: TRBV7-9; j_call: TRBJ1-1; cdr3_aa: CATNSPTIDLNTEAFF
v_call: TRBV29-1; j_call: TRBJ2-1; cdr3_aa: CSVLRGGGYEQFF
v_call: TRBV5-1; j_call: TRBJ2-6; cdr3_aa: CASSYGVPPGANVLTF
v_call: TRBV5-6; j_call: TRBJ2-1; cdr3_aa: CASSPGVGYDEQFF
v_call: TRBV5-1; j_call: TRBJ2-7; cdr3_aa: CASSLAWTGEYEQYF
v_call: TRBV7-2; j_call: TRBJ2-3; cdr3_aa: CASRSSGADTQYF
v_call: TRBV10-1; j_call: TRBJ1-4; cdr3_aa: CASLAANEKLFF
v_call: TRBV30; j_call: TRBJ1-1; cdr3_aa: CAWSTGEVEAFF
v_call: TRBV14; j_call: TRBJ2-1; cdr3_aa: CASSQLNRGEQFF
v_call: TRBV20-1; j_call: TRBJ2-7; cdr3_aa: CSARPWASGTYEQYF
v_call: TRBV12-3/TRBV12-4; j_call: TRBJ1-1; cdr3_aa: CASSLLPRTEAFF
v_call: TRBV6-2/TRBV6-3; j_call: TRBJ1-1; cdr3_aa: CASSYDGAQNTEAFF
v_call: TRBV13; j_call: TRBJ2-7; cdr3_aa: CASSAWGAGGHEQYF
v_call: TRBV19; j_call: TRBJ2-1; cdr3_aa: CASSIGGHKQFF
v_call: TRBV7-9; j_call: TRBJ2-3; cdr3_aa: CASSRLTSGGRGDTQYF
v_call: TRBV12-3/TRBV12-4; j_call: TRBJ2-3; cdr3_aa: CASSLSISGTSGIPPDTQYF
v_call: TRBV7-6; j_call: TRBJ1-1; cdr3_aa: CASSSGTGSNTEAFF
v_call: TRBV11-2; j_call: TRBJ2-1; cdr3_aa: CASSSGGGYNEQFF
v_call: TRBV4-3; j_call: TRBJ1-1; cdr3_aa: CASSQAGQGAFF
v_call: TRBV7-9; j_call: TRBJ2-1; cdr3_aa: CASSAGTSGEQFF